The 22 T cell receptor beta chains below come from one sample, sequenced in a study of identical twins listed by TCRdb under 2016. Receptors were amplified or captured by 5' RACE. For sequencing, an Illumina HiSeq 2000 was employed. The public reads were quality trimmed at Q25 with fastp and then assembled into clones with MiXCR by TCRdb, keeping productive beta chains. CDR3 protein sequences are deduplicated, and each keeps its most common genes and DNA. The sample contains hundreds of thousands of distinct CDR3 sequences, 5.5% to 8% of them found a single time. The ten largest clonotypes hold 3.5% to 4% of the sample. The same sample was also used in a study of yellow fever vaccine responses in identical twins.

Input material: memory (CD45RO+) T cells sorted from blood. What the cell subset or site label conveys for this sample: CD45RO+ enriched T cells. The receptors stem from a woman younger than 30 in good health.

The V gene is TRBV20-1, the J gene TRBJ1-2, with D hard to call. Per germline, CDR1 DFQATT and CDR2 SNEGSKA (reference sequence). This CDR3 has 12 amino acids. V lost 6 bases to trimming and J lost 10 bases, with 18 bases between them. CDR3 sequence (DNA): TGCAGTGCAACCCCCGGGGTTGCTGACTACACCTTC. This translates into CSATPGVADYTF.

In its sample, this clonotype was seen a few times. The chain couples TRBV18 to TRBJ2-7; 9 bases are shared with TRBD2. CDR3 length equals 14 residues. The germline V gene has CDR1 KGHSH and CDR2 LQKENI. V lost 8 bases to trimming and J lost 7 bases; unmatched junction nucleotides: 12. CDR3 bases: TGTGCCAGCCGCCCCGCCGGGACTAGCCTGGAGCAGTACTTC. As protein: CASRPAGTSLEQYF. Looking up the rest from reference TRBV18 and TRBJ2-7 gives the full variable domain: NAGVMQNPRHLVRRRGQEARLRCSPMKGHSHVYWYRQLPEEGLKFMVYLQKENIIDESGMPKERFSAEFPKEGPSILRIQQVVRGDSAAYFCASRPAGTSLEQYFGPGTRLTVT.

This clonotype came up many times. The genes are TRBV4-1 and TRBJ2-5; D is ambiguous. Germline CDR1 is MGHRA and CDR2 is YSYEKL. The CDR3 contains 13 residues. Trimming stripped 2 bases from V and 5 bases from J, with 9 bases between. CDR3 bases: TGCGCCAGCAGCCAAACCCGTGGGGAGACCCAGTACTTC. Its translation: CASSQTRGETQYF.

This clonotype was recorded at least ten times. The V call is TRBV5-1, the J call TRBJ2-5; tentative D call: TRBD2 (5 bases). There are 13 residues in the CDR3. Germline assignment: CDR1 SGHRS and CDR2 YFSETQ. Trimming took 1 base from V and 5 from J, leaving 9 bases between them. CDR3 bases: TGCGCCAGCAGCTTGTCTTGGGAGGAGACCCAGTACTTC. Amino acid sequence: CASSLSWEETQYF.

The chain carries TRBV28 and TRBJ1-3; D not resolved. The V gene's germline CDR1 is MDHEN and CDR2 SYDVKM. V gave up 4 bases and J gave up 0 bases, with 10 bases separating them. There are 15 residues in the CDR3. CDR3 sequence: CASSSLRSSGNTIYF. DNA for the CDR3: TGTGCCAGCAGTTCACTACGGAGCTCTGGAAACACCATATATTTT.

The CDR3 sequence: CASNFQYNSPLHF. The CDR3 DNA follows: TGTGCCAGTAACTTCCAATATAATTCACCCCTCCACTTT. The chain employs TRBV25-1 and TRBJ1-6; D unclear. This CDR3 spans 13 amino acids. Germline V gene data show CDR1 as MGHDK and CDR2 as SYGVNS. V dropped 9 bases and J dropped 4 bases, with 10 bases sitting between them.

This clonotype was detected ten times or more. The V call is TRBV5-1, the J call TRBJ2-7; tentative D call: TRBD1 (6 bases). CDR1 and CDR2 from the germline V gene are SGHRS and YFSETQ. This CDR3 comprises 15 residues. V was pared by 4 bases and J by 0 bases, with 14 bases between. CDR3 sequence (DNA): TGCGCCAGCAGCGAAAACACAGGGATCTCCTACGAGCAGTACTTC. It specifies CASSENTGISYEQYF.

CDR3 DNA: TGTGCCAGCAGCATGACAGGGAGAGGAAACACCATATATTTT. Protein: CASSMTGRGNTIYF. The chain uses TRBV12-3 or TRBV12-4 and TRBJ1-3; TRBD1 aligns across 7 bases. This CDR3 comprises 14 residues. Trimming took 6 bases from V and 4 from J; bases not matched to a gene: 6.

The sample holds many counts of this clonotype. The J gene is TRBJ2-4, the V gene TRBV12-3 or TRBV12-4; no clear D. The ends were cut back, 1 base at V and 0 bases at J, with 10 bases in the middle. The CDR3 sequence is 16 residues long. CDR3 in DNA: TGTGCCAGCAGTTTAGGGCAGGTGGCAGCCAAAAACATTCAGTACTTC. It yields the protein CASSLGQVAAKNIQYF.

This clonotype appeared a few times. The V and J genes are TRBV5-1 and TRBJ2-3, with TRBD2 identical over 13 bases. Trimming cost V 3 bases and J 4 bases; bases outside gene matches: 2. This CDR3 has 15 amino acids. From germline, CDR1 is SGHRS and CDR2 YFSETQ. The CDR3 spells CASSWGLAGSDTQYF. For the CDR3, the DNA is TGCGCCAGCAGCTGGGGACTAGCGGGGTCAGATACGCAGTATTTT.

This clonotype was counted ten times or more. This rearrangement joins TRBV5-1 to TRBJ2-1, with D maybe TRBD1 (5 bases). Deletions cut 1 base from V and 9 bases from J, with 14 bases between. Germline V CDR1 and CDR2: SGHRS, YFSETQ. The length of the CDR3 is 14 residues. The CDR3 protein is CASSLLQGKGEQFF. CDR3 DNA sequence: TGCGCCAGCAGCTTGTTGCAGGGTAAGGGTGAGCAGTTCTTC. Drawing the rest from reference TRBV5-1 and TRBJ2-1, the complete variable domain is KAGVTQTPRYLIKTRGQQVTLSCSPISGHRSVSWYQQTPGQGLQFLFEYFSETQRNKGNFPGRFSGRQFSNSRSEMNVSTLELGDSALYLCASSLLQGKGEQFFGPGTRLTVL.

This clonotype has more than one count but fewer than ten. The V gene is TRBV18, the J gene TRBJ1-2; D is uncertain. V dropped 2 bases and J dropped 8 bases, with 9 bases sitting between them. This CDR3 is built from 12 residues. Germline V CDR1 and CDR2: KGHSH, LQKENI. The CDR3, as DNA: TGTGCCAGCTCACCAATGGCAACGGGCTACACCTTC. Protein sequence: CASSPMATGYTF.

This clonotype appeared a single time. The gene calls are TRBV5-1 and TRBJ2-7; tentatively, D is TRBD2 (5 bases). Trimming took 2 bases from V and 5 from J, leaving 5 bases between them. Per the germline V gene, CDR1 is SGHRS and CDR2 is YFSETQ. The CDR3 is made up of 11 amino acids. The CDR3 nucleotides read TGCGCCAGCAGCTTTAGCGACGAGCAGTACTTC. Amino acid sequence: CASSFSDEQYF.

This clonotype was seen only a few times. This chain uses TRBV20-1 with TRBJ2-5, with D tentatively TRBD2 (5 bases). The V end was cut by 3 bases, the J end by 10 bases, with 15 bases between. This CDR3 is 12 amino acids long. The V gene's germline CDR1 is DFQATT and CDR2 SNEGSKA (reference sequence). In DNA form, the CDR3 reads TGCAGTGCTAGCCCCGGACTGGCGGACCAGTACTTC. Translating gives CSASPGLADQYF.

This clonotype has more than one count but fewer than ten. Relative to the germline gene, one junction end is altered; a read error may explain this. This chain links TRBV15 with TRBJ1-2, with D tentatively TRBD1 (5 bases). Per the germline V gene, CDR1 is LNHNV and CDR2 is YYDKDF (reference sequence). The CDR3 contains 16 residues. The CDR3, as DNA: TGTGCCACCAGCAGAGGATCTCCGGGACGGATATATGGCCACACCTTC. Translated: CATSRGSPGRIYGHTF.

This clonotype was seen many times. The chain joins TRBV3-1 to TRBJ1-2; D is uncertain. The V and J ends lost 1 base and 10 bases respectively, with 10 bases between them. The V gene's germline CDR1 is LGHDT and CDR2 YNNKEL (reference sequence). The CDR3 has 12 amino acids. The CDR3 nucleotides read TGTGCCAGCAGCCAAGTGTATCGGGACTACACCTTC. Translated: CASSQVYRDYTF.

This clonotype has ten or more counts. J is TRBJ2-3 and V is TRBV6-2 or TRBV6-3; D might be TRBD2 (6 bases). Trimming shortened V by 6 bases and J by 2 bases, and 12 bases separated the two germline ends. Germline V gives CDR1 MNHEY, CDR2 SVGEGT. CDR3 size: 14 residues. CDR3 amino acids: CASSYGTHTDTQYF. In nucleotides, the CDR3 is TGTGCCAGCAGCTACGGGACTCACACAGATACGCAGTATTTT.

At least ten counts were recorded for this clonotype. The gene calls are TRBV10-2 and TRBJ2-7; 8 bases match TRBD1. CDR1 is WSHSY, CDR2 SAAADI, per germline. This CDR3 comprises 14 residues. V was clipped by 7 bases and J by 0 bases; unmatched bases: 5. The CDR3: CASIRQGYSYEQYF. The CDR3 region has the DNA TGCGCCAGCATTAGACAGGGGTACTCCTACGAGCAGTACTTC.

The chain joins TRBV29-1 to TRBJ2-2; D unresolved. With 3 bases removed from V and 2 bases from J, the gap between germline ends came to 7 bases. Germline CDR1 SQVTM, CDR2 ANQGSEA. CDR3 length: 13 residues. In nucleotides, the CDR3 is TGCAGCGTTGACCAAGACAACACCGGGGAGCTGTTTTTT. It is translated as CSVDQDNTGELFF.

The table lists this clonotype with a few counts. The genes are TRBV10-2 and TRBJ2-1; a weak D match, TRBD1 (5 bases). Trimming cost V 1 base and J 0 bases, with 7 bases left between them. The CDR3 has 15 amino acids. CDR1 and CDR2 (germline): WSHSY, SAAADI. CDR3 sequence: CASSEWGRSYNEQFF. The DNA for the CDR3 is TGCGCCAGCAGTGAGTGGGGCCGCTCCTACAATGAGCAGTTCTTC.

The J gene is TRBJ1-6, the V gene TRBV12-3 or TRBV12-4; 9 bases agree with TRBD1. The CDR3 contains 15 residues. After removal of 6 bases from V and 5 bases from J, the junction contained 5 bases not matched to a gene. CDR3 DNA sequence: TGTGCCAGCAGCTGGGACAGGGTTGATAATTCACCCCTCCACTTT. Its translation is CASSWDRVDNSPLHF.

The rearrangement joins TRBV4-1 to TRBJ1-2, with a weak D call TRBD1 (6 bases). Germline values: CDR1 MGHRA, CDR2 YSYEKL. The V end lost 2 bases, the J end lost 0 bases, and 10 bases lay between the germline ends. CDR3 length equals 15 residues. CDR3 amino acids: CASSQLTGSNYGYTF. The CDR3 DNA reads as TGCGCCAGCAGCCAACTGACAGGCTCTAACTATGGCTACACCTTC.